One sample yielded the 5 T cell receptor beta chains listed below, sequenced in a study of regulatory T cells in long-lasting Graves disease. Construction of the TCR beta libraries employed iRepertoire HTBI primers in conjunction with Arm-PCR of CDR3 regions. TCRdb itself ran the multiplex PCR reads through MiXCR, one entry per CDR3 protein. This table has about 500,000 distinct CDR3 sequences, around 16% appearing once. The time point is: newly diagnosed GD, antithyroid drugs for less than 3 months. Extracted PBMC RNA gave rise to the TCR library. These sequences were also reported in another study, on T cells in Graves' hyperthyroidism and ophthalmopathy.

The source was peripheral blood mononuclear cells (PBMCs), collected at new diagnosis, from a patient treated with antithyroid drugs. The receptors were gathered from a middle-aged man with Graves disease.

This clonotype was observed many times. The chain recombines TRBV5-1 with TRBJ2-2; D remains unclear. The germline V gene encodes CDR1 SGHRS and CDR2 YFSETQ. The V gene lost 2 bases and the J gene lost 4 bases, with 12 bases spanning the gap. The CDR3 loop spans 15 amino acids. For the CDR3, the DNA is TGCGCCAGCAGCTTTAAGGGTAGTAGCACCGGGGAGCTGTTTTTT. This sequence encodes CASSFKGSSTGELFF.

The chain joins TRBV29-1 to TRBJ2-2, with 16 bases matching TRBD2. V dropped 5 bases and J dropped 5; count of bases not matched to a gene: 5. The germline CDR1 and CDR2 sequences are SQVTM and ANQGSEA. This CDR3 is 16 amino acids long. As DNA, the CDR3 is TGCAGCGTTTCGGGACTAGCGGGAGGGCCGACCGGGGAGCTGTTTTTT. It is translated as CSVSGLAGGPTGELFF.

This chain links TRBV20-1 with TRBJ2-7, with 12 bases matching TRBD2. The J segment lost 6 bases and the V segment lost 3 bases, leaving 3 bases of the junction unmatched. This CDR3 contains 13 residues. Germline V lookup: CDR1 DFQATT, CDR2 SNEGSKA (reference sequence). CDR3 in amino acids: CSARGTSGSEQYF. CDR3 sequence (DNA): TGCAGTGCTAGGGGGACTAGCGGGTCCGAGCAGTACTTC.

This clonotype came up many times. The J gene is TRBJ2-5, the V gene TRBV28, with TRBD2 identical over 12 bases. Germline V CDR1 and CDR2: MDHEN, SYDVKM. V dropped 5 bases and J dropped 1; count of bases not matched to a gene: 5. This CDR3 contains 16 residues. The CDR3 sequence is CASSPGLAGIQETQYF. The CDR3 DNA reads as TGTGCCAGCAGTCCCGGACTAGCGGGGATCCAAGAGACCCAGTACTTC.

This clonotype was counted a few times. This chain joins TRBV6-5 and TRBJ2-1, with D unclear. Germline lookup yields CDR1 MNHEY and CDR2 SVGAGI. Deletions cut 2 bases from V and 6 bases from J, with 11 bases between. This CDR3 has 14 residues. The CDR3 loop is CASSYADLGNEQFF. CDR3 DNA: TGTGCCAGCAGTTACGCCGACTTGGGCAATGAGCAGTTCTTC.